The subject of this entry is one T cell receptor (beta chain). Its antigen is currently unknown. Assay: immunoSEQ multiplex PCR; the TCRdb copy retains only in-frame clones and omits some. The sample holds 37,000 or so clones; approximately 86% are singletons and the top ten take about 20%. The CDR3 has 17 amino acids. Both intraepithelial and lamina propria lymphocytes were released by processing graft tissue. This specimen belongs to a study of graft-versus-host responses after intestinal transplantation. For the study at large: In this cohort, recipients had multivisceral, liver-intestinal, or isolated intestinal transplants. Every recipient had anti-thymocyte globulin induction and two to four years of tacrolimus plus steroids. Findings of the study overall: Recipient-marrow GvH clones were detected, some having first appeared in ileum or blood. Early after transplant, HvG declines were associated with peak levels of circulating GvH clones.

This chain connects TRBV21-1 to TRBJ2-5; no check of the table's D call, TRBD2, against the DNA was made. TRBV21-1 is tagged as a pseudogene. The specimen was ileum tissue, collected approximately 210 days after intestinal transplant. This clonotype was sampled from a human patient who received an intestinal transplant, so some T cells may come from the graft donor. CDR3 coding DNA: TGTGCTAATCAAGACCTCTTGGCCGGGAGCCACCAAGAGACCCAGTACTTC. Translating gives CANQDLLAGSHQETQYF.